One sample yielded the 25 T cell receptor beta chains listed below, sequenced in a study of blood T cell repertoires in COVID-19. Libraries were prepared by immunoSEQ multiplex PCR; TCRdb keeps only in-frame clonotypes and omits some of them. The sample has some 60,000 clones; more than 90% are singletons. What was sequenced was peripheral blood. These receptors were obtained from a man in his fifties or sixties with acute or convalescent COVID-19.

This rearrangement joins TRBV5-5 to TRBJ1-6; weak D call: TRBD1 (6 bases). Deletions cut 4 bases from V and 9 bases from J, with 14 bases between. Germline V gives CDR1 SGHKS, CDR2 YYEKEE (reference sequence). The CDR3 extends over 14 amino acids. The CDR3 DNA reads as TGTGCCAGCAGCAGCCGGGACACCCGTTCACCCCTCCACTTT. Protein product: CASSSRDTRSPLHF. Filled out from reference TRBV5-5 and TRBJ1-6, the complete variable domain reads DAGVTQSPTHLIKTRGQQVTLRCSPISGHKSVSWYQQVLGQGPQFIFQYYEKEERGRGNFPDRFSARQFPNYSSELNVNALLLGDSALYLCASSSRDTRSPLHFGNGTRLTVT.

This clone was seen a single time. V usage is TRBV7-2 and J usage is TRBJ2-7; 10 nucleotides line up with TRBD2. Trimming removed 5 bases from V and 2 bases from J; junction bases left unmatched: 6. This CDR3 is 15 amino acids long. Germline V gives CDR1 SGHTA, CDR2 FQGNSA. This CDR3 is CASSRTTSGTYEQYF. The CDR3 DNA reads TGTGCCAGCAGCCGCACCACTAGCGGGACCTACGAGCAGTACTTC.

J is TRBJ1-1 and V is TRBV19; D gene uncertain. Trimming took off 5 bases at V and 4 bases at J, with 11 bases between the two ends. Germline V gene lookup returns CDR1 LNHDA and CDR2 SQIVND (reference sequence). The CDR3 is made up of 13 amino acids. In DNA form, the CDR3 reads TGTGCCAGTAGTTTCAGCCGGGGCACTGAAGCTTTCTTT. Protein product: CASSFSRGTEAFF.

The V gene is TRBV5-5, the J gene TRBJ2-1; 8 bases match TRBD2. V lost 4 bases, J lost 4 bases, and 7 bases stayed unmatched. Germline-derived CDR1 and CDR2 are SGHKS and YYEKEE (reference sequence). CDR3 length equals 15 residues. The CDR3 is CASSQGLAGYNEQFF. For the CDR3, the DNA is TGTGCCAGCAGCCAAGGGCTAGCGGGTTACAATGAGCAGTTCTTC.

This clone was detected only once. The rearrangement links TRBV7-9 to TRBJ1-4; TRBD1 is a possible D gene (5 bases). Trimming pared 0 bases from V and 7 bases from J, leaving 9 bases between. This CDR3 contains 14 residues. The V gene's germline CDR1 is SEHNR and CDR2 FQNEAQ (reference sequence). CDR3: CASSLASGVEKLFF. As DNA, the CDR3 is TGTGCCAGCAGCTTAGCATCGGGGGTTGAAAAACTGTTTTTT.

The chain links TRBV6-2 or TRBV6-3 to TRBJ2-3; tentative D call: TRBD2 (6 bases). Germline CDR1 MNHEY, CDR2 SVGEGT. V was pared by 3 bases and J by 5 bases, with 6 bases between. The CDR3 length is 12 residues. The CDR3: CASSYSGDTQYF. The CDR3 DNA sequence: TGTGCCAGCAGTTATAGCGGAGATACGCAGTATTTT.

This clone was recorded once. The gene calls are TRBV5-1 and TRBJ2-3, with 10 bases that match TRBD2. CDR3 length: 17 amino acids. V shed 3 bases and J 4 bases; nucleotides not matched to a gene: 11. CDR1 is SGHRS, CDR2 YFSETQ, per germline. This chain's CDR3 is CASSSLIAGGRADTQYF. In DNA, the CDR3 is TGCGCCAGCAGCTCCCTGATAGCGGGGGGTAGGGCAGATACGCAGTATTTT.

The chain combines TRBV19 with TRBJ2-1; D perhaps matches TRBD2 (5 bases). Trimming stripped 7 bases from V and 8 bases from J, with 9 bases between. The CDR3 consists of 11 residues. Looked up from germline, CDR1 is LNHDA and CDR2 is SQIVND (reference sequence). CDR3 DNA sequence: TGTGCCAGTATGAAGAGGGATGAGCAGTTCTTC. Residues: CASMKRDEQFF.

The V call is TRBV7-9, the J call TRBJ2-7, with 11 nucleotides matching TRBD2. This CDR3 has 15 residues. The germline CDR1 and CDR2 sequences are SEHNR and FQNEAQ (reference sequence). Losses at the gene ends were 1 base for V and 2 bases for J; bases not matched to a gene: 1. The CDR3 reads CASSLGLAGTYEQYF. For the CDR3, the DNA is TGTGCCAGCAGCTTAGGACTAGCGGGAACCTACGAGCAGTACTTC. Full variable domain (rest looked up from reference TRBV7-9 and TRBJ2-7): DTGVSQNPRHKITKRGQNVTFRCDPISEHNRLYWYRQTLGQGPEFLTYFQNEAQLEKSRLLSDRFSAERPKGSFSTLEIQRTEQGDSAMYLCASSLGLAGTYEQYFGPGTRLTVT.

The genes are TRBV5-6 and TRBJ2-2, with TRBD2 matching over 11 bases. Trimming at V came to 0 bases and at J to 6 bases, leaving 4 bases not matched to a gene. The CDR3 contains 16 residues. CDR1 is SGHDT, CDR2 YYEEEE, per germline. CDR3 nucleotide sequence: TGTGCCAGCAGCTTGGGGTTAGCGGGAGGGCCCGGGGAGCTGTTTTTT. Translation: CASSLGLAGGPGELFF.

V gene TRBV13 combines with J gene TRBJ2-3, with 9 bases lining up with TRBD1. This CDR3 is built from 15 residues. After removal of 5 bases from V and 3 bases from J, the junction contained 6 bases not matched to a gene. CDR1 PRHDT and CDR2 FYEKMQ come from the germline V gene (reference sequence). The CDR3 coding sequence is TGTGCCAGCAGCAGCCGGGACAGGGAGACAGATACGCAGTATTTT. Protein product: CASSSRDRETDTQYF.

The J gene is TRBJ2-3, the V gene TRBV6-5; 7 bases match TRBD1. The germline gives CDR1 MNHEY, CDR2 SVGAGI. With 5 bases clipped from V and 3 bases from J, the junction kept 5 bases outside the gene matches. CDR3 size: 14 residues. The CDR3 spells CASSPQGQTDTQYF. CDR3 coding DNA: TGTGCCAGCAGTCCACAGGGACAGACAGATACGCAGTATTTT.

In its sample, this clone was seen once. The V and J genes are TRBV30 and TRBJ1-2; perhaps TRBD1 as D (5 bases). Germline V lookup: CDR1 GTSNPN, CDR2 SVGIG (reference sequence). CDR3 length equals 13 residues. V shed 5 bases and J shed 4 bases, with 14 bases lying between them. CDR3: CAWVGGVPYGYTF. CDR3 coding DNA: TGTGCCTGGGTGGGGGGAGTTCCCTATGGCTACACCTTC.

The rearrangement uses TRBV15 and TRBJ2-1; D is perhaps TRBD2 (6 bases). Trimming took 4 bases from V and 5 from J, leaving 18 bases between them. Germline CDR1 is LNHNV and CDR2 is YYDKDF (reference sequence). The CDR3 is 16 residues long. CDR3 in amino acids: CATSTYTSQINNEQFF. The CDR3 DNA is TGTGCCACCAGCACTTACACTAGCCAAATTAACAATGAGCAGTTCTTC.

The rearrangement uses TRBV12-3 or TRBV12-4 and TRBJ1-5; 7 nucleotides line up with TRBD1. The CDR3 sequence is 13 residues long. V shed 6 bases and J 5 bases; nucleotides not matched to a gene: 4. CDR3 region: CASSQDRDQPQHF. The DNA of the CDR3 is TGTGCCAGCAGCCAAGACAGGGATCAGCCCCAGCATTTT.

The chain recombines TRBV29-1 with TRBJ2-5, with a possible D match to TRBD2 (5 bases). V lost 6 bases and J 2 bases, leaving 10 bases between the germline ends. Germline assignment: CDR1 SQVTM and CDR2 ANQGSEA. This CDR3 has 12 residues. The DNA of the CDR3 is TGCAGCGTGTCGGAGGCGCAAGAGACCCAGTACTTC. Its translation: CSVSEAQETQYF.

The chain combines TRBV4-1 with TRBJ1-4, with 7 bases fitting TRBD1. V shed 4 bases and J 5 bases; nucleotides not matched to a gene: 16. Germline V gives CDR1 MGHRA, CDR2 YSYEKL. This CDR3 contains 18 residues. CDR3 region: CASSPRHFRDSKNEKLFF. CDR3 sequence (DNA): TGCGCCAGCAGCCCCCGGCACTTCCGGGACAGCAAAAATGAAAAACTGTTTTTT.

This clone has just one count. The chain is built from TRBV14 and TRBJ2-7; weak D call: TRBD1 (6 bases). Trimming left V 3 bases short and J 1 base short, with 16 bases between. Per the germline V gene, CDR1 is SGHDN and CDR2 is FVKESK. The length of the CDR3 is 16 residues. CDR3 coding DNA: TGTGCCAGCAGCCACTCTGGCCGGACAGCATCCTACGAGCAGTACTTC. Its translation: CASSHSGRTASYEQYF.

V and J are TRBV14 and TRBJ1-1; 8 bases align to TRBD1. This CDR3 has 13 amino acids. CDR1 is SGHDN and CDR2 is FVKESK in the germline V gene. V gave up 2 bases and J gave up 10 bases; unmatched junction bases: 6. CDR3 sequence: CASSQRAGGTAFF. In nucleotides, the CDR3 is TGTGCCAGCAGCCAAAGGGCAGGGGGCACAGCTTTCTTT.

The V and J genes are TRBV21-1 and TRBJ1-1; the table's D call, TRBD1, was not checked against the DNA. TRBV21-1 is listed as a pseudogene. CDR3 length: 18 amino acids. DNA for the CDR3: TGTGCCAGCAGCAGAAATGCACGACCGGGACACCGAAACACTGAAGCTTTCTTT. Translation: CASSRNARPGHRNTEAFF.

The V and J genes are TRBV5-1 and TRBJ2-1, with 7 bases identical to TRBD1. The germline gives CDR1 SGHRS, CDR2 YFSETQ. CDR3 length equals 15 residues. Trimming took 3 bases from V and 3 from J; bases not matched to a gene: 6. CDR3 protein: CASSSGQEVYNEQFF. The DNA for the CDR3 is TGCGCCAGCAGCTCCGGACAGGAGGTCTACAATGAGCAGTTCTTC.

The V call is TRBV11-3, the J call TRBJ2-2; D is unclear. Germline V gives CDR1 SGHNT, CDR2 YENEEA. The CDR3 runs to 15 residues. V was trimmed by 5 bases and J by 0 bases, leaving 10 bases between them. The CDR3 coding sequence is TGTGCCAGCAGCCGAACTGCTTCGAACACCGGGGAGCTGTTTTTT. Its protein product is CASSRTASNTGELFF.

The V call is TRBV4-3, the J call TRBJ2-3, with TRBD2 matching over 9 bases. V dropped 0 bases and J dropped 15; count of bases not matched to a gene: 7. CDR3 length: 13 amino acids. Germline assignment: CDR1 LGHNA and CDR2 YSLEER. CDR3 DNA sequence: TGCGCCAGCAGCCAAGATAAGGGACTAGCTGAATATTTT. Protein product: CASSQDKGLAEYF.

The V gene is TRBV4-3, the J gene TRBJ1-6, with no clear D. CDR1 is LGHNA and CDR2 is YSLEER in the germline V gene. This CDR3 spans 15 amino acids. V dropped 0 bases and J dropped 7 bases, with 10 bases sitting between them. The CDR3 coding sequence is TGCGCCAGCAGCCAAGAAACGGGGATGAATTCACCCCTCCACTTT. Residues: CASSQETGMNSPLHF.

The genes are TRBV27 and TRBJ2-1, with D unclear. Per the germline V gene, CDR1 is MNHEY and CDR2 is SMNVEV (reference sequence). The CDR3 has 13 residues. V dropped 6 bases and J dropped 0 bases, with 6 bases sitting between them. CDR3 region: CASSSLSYNEQFF. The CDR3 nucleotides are TGTGCCAGCAGCTCTCTCTCCTACAATGAGCAGTTCTTC.